The clone carrying this TCR beta chain occurred once. The length of the CDR3 is 13 residues. Trimming took 3 bases from V and 0 from J, leaving 5 bases between them. These data are taken from a study of blood T cell repertoires in COVID-19. In the original processing: By means of reference gene primer amplification, nucleated cell counts were estimated. Repertoires were generated with immunoSEQ multiplex PCR, while TCRdb's copy carries only in-frame clones and drops some. The V and J calls and clone size were taken over from that table, and D and trimming were inferred from the DNA. The sample includes 130,000 to 150,000 clones, 81% of them seen just once.

The source of this sequence is a human donor in a cohort sampled during active COVID-19. The sample consisted of peripheral blood. This chain joins TRBV12-3 or TRBV12-4 and TRBJ1-1, with D unresolved. The CDR3 region is CASSLAMNTEAFF. The CDR3 DNA follows: TGTGCCAGCAGTTTGGCCATGAACACTGAAGCTTTCTTT.